Only one count was recorded for the clone carrying this T cell receptor beta chain. The assay was immunoSEQ multiplex PCR, and TCRdb's table has in-frame clones only and misses some. Of over 90,000 clones in the sample, roughly nine tenths were seen once. The data originate from a study of T cell changes during pregnancy in multiple sclerosis. CDR1 MDHEN and CDR2 SYDVKM come from the germline V gene. Trimming at V came to 4 bases and at J to 3 bases, leaving 8 bases not matched to a gene. CDR3 length: 15 residues. The J gene is TRBJ2-7, the V gene TRBV28; 8 bases map to TRBD1. The clonotype was recovered from a female donor in good health, enrolled as a control in a pregnancy study. Material: peripheral blood, obtained in the second trimester of pregnancy. In DNA form, the CDR3 reads TGTGCCAGCAGTTCTTCCGGGACAGGACGCTACGAGCAGTACTTC. It codes for CASSSSGTGRYEQYF.